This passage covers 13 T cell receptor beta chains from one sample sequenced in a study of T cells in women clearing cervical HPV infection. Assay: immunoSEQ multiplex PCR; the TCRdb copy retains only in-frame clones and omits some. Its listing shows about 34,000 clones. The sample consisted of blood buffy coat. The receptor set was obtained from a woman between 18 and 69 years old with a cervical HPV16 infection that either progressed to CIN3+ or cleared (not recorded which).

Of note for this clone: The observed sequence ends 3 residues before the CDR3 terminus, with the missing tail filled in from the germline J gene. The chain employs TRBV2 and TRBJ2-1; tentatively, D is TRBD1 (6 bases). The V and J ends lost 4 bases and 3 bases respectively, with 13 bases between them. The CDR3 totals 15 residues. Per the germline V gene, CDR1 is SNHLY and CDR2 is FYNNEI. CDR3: CASSGVPGDYNEQFF. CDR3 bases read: TGTGCCAGCAGTGGCGTCCCAGGGGACTACAATGAG. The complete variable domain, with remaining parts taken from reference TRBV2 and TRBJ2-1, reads EPEVTQTPSHQVTQMGQEVILRCVPISNHLYFYWYRQILGQKVEFLVSFYNNEISEKSEIFDDQFSVERPDGSNFTLKIRSTKLEDSAMYFCASSGVPGDYNEQFFGPGTRLTVL.

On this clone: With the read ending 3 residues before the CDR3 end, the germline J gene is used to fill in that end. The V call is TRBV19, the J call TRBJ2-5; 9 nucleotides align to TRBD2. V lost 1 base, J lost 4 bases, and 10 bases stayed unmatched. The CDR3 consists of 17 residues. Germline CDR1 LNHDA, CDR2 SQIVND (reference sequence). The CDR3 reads CASSIGSLAGLSETQYF. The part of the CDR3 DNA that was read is TGTGCCAGTAGTATAGGATCGCTAGCGGGGTTGTCAGAGACC.

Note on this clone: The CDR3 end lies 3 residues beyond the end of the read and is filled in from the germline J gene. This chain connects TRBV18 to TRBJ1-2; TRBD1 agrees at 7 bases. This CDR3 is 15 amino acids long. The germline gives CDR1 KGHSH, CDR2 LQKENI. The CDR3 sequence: CASSPGTDGGWDYTF. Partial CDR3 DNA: TGTGCCAGCTCACCAGGGACAGATGGAGGATGGGAC.

CDR3 DNA (partial): TGTGCCAGCAGCTTCTTTGACAGGAGCTCCTACGAG. It is translated as CASSFFDRSSYE. The entire CDR3 protein reads CASSFFDRSSYEQYF. The chain has TRBV7-9 and TRBJ2-7; D possibly corresponds to TRBD1 (6 bases). Read data end 3 residues before the CDR3 end; the end is taken from the germline J gene. Between the trimmed V and J ends, which lost 3 bases and 0 bases, there was a span of 12 bases. CDR3 size: 15 residues. Germline V lookup: CDR1 SEHNR, CDR2 FQNEAQ (reference sequence).

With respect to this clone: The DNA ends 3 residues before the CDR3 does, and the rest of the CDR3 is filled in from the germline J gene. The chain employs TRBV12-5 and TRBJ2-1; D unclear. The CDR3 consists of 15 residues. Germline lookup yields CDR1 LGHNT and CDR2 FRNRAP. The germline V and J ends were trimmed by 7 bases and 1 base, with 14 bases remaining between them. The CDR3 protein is CASAGPGRSYNEQFF. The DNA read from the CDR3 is TGTGCTAGTGCCGGCCCGGGTAGGTCCTACAATGAG.

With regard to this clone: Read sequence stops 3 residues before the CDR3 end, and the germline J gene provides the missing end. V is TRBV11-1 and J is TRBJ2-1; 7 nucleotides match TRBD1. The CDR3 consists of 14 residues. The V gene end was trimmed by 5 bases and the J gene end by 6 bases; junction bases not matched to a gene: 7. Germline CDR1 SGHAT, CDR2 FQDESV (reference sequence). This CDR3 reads CASSRDRASNEQFF. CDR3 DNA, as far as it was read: TGTGCCAGCAGCCGTGACAGGGCTTCCAATGAG.

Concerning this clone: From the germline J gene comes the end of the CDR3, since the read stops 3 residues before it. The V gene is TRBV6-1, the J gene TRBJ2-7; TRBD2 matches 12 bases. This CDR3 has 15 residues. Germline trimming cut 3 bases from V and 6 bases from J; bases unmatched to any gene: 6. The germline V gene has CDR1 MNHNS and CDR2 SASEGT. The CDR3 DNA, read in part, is TGTGCCAGCAGTGACCCTAGCGGGGGGGCGGCCGAG. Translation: CASSDPSGGAAE. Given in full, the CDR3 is CASSDPSGGAAEQYF.

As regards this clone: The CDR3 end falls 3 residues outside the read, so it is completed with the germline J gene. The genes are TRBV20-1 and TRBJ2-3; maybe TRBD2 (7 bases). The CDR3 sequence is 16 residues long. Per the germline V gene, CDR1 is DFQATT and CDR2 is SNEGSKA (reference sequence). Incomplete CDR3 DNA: TGCAGTGCTAGAGTTAGGCGGGGGACACCCCAAGAGACG. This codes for CSARVRRGTPQET. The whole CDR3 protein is CSARVRRGTPQETQYF.

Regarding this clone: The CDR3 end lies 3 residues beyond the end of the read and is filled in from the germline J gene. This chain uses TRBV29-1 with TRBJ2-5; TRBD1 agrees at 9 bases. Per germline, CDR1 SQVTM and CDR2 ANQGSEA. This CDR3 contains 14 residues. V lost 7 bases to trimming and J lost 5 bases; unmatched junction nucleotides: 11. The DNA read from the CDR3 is TGCAGCGCCCTTCGACAGGGGGTTTGGGAGACC. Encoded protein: CSALRQGVWET. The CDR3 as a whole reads CSALRQGVWETQYF.

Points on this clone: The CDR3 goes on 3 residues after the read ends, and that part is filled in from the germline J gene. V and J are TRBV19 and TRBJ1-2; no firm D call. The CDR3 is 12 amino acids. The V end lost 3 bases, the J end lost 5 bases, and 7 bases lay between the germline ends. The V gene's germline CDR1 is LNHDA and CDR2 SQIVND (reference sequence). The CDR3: CASSINQYGYTF. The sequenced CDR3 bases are TGTGCCAGTAGTATCAACCAGTATGGC. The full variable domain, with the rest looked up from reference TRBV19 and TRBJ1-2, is DGGITQSPKYLFRKEGQNVTLSCEQNLNHDAMYWYRQDPGQGLRLIYYSQIVNDFQKGDIAEGYSVSREKKESFPLTVTSAQKNPTAFYLCASSINQYGYTFGSGTRLTVV.

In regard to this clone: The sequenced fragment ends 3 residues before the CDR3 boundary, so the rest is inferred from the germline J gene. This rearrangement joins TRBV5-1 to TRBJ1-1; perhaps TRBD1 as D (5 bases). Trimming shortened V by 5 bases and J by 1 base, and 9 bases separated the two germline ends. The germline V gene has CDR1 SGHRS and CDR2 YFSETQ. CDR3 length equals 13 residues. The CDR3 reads CASRSDKNTEAFF. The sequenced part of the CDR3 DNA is TGCGCCAGCAGATCGGACAAGAACACTGAA. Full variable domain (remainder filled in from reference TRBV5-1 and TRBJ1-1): KAGVTQTPRYLIKTRGQQVTLSCSPISGHRSVSWYQQTPGQGLQFLFEYFSETQRNKGNFPGRFSGRQFSNSRSEMNVSTLELGDSALYLCASRSDKNTEAFFGQGTRLTVV.

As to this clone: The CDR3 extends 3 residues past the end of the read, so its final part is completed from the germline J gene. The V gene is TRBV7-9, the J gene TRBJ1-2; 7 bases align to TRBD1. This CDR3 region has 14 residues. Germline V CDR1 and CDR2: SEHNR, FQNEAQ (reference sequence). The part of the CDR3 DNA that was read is TGTGCCAGCAGCCCCCCGACAGGGTCCTACGAC. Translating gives CASSPPTGSYD. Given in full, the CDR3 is CASSPPTGSYDYTF.

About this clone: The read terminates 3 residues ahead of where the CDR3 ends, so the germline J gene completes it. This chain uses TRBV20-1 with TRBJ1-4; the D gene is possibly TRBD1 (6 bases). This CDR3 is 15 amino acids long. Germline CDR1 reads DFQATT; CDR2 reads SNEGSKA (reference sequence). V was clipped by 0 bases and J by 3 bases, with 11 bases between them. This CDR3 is CSARDVGGPNEKLFF. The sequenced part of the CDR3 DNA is TGCAGTGCTAGAGATGTGGGGGGGCCTAATGAAAAA.